These T cell receptor beta chains were read from a single sample in a study of beta chain features in type 1 diabetes. Profiling relied on immunoSEQ multiplex PCR, and the TCRdb table lists in-frame clones only, not all of them. This sample yields about 900,000 clones, of which roughly 16% are seen a single time; 0.02% to 0.025% belongs to the top ten. The sequencing sample was made of naive CD4+ T cells from blood. These receptors were obtained from a woman aged 18 to 35 in good health. CDR3s include the opening cysteine and the closing phenylalanine or tryptophan. A D gene is named only where the DNA matches it firmly. The size field is filled for only some rows; it gives once, few, many or a size class.

j_call | clone_size | v_call | d_call | cdr3_aa | cdr3_nt
TRBJ2-7 | - | TRBV9 | - | CASSVGVDRTYYEQYF | TGTGCCAGCAGCGTAGGAGTAGACAGGACTTACTACGAGCAGTACTTC
TRBJ2-7 | - | TRBV10-3 | - | CAISEGGRYEQYF | TGTGCCATCAGTGAGGGGGGTCGCTACGAGCAGTACTTC
TRBJ2-1 | - | TRBV7-9 | TRBD1 | CASSPTGSLQFF | TGTGCCAGCAGCCCGACAGGGTCTTTGCAGTTCTTC
TRBJ2-1 | - | TRBV28 | TRBD1 | CASRLPAGTGMYNEQFF | TGTGCCAGCAGGTTACCAGCCGGGACAGGGATGTACAATGAGCAGTTCTTC
TRBJ1-1 | few | TRBV28 | TRBD1 | CASTLGDRGSATEAFF | TGTGCCAGCACCCTCGGGGACAGGGGGTCGGCCACTGAAGCTTTCTTT
TRBJ2-7 | few | TRBV6-5 | TRBD1 | CASSSGTGSSYEQYF | TGTGCCAGCAGTTCCGGGACAGGGAGCTCCTACGAGCAGTACTTC
TRBJ2-5 | few | TRBV7-2 | - | CASSSRGGTQETQYF | TGTGCCAGCAGCTCCCGTGGCGGAACACAAGAGACCCAGTACTTC
TRBJ2-5 | - | TRBV29-1 | - | CSAQGPQETQYF | TGCAGCGCACAGGGCCCCCAAGAGACCCAGTACTTC
TRBJ2-2 | few | TRBV7-2 | TRBD2 | CASSLELAGDEELFF | TGTGCCAGCAGCTTAGAACTAGCGGGAGACGAGGAGCTGTTTTTT
TRBJ1-2 | - | TRBV4-3 | - | CASSQAPPDREPYGYTF | TGCGCCAGCAGCCAAGCCCCCCCCGACCGAGAACCTTATGGCTACACCTTC
TRBJ1-5 | - | TRBV27 | - | CASSLVGQLNQPQHF | TGTGCCAGCAGTTTAGTGGGGCAGCTCAATCAGCCCCAGCATTTT
TRBJ2-5 | few | TRBV27 | - | CASSLAGIGSKETQYF | TGTGCCAGCAGCCTAGCCGGGATAGGTAGTAAAGAGACCCAGTACTTC
TRBJ2-4 | - | TRBV18 | - | CASSSGGKLAKNIQYF | TGTGCCAGCTCATCCGGGGGAAAACTAGCCAAAAACATTCAGTACTTC
TRBJ2-6 | - | TRBV16 | - | CASSHYGLSGANVLTF | TGTGCCAGCAGCCATTACGGGTTGTCTGGGGCCAACGTCCTGACTTTC
TRBJ2-1 | - | TRBV5-4 | - | CASSAAGGSPSYNEQFF | TGTGCCAGCAGCGCCGCTGGGGGAAGTCCCTCCTACAATGAGCAGTTCTTC
TRBJ2-7 | - | TRBV7-8 | TRBD1 | CASSLWDSSYEQYF | TGTGCCAGCAGCTTATGGGACAGCTCCTACGAGCAGTACTTC
TRBJ2-5 | - | TRBV12-5 | TRBD2 | CASAANSGGGETQYF | TGTGCTAGTGCCGCAAACTCGGGAGGTGGGGAGACCCAGTACTTC
TRBJ1-2 | - | TRBV6-6 | - | CASSGTGFHGYTF | TGTGCCAGCAGTGGCACAGGGTTCCATGGCTACACCTTC
TRBJ2-7 | - | TRBV28 | - | CASSFEVGGSYEQYF | TGTGCCAGCAGTTTCGAGGTCGGGGGCTCCTACGAGCAGTACTTC
TRBJ2-7 | few | TRBV7-2 | TRBD2 | CASSPQTSGFYEQYF | TGTGCCAGCAGTCCCCAGACTAGCGGGTTCTACGAGCAGTACTTC
TRBJ1-5 | - | TRBV6-5 | TRBD1 | CASSPRDRGYQPQHF | TGTGCCAGCAGTCCTCGGGACAGGGGGTACCAGCCCCAGCATTTT
TRBJ2-5 | few | TRBV10-3 | - | CAISEDAETQYF | TGTGCCATCAGTGAAGACGCAGAGACCCAGTACTTC
TRBJ2-7 | few | TRBV15 | - | CATSIGTDKGYEQYF | TGTGCCACCAGCATCGGGACGGACAAGGGCTACGAGCAGTACTTC
TRBJ2-4 | few | TRBV28 | - | CASSELAKNIQYF | TGTGCCAGCAGTGAACTAGCCAAAAACATTCAGTACTTC
TRBJ1-4 | - | TRBV2 | - | CASSEIGEEKLFF | TGTGCCAGCAGTGAAATCGGGGAAGAAAAACTGTTTTTT
TRBJ2-1 | - | TRBV10-3 | TRBD1 | CAIGRDRGLNEQFF | TGTGCCATCGGCCGGGACAGGGGGCTCAATGAGCAGTTCTTC
TRBJ1-5 | few | TRBV7-3 | - | CASSLRVVRSQPQHF | TGTGCCAGCAGCTTAAGGGTAGTACGTAGTCAGCCCCAGCATTTT
TRBJ2-5 | few | TRBV7-2 | TRBD1 | CASSQGQTGYGETQYF | TGTGCCAGCAGCCAGGGACAGACAGGGTACGGGGAGACCCAGTACTTC
TRBJ2-5 | - | TRBV19 | - | CASSTSPGPPAWKETQYF | TGTGCCAGTAGTACTTCGCCAGGGCCCCCGGCCTGGAAAGAGACCCAGTACTTC
TRBJ2-7 | few | TRBV11-2 | - | CASSLGAETFSYEQYF | TGTGCCAGCAGCTTAGGAGCGGAAACCTTCTCCTACGAGCAGTACTTC
TRBJ1-5 | few | TRBV6-6 | - | CASSSGGQPQHF | TGTGCCAGCAGTTCGGGTGGCCAGCCCCAGCATTTT
TRBJ2-6 | few | TRBV4-3 | TRBD1 | CASSHSRDRAPWGANVLTF | TGCGCCAGCAGCCACTCCCGGGACAGGGCCCCTTGGGGGGCCAACGTCCTGACTTTC
TRBJ2-5 | few | TRBV5-1 | - | CASSSSSKETQYF | TGCGCCAGCAGCTCGAGTTCGAAGGAGACCCAGTACTTC
TRBJ2-7 | - | TRBV9 | - | CASSVGPGSYEQYF | TGTGCCAGCAGCGTAGGTCCAGGCTCCTACGAGCAGTACTTC
TRBJ2-7 | few | TRBV28 | TRBD2 | CASSSPASGNYEQYF | TGTGCCAGCAGTTCGCCGGCTAGCGGAAATTACGAGCAGTACTTC
TRBJ2-1 | - | TRBV4-3 | TRBD2 | CASSSKMNGGRANNEQFF | TGCGCCAGCAGCTCCAAGATGAATGGCGGGAGGGCCAACAATGAGCAGTTCTTC
TRBJ2-1 | - | TRBV15 | TRBD2 | CATSSLAGGRYNEQFF | TGTGCCACCAGCAGCCTAGCGGGAGGGCGCTACAATGAGCAGTTCTTC
TRBJ2-7 | few | TRBV7-2 | TRBD1 | CASSFGTGRPSYEQYF | TGTGCCAGCAGCTTTGGGACAGGAAGACCCTCCTACGAGCAGTACTTC
TRBJ2-3 | - | TRBV25-1 | - | CASRSWGTRDTQYF | TGTGCCAGCAGGTCCTGGGGTACGAGAGATACGCAGTATTTT
TRBJ2-2 | - | TRBV7-2 | TRBD2 | CASSSLLAGGTGELFF | TGTGCCAGCAGCTCATTACTAGCGGGAGGCACCGGGGAGCTGTTTTTT
TRBJ2-6 | - | TRBV5-5 | - | CASSLWKGNSGANVLTF | TGTGCCAGCAGCTTGTGGAAGGGGAACTCTGGGGCCAACGTCCTGACTTTC
TRBJ2-1 | - | TRBV7-2 | TRBD2 | CASSRGLAGGYNEQFF | TGTGCCAGCAGCCGGGGACTAGCGGGAGGGTACAATGAGCAGTTCTTC
TRBJ2-5 | - | TRBV7-3 | - | CASSPGAGETQYF | TGTGCCAGCAGCCCCGGAGCTGGAGAGACCCAGTACTTC
TRBJ2-3 | - | TRBV5-1 | - | CASSFDKPTDTQYF | TGCGCCAGCAGCTTCGACAAGCCCACAGATACGCAGTATTTT
TRBJ1-5 | few | TRBV11-2 | - | CASSLDRGNQPQHF | TGTGCCAGCAGCTTAGACAGGGGCAATCAGCCCCAGCATTTT
TRBJ2-3 | - | TRBV5-4 | TRBD1 | CASSLANERGDRHTQYF | TGTGCCAGCAGCTTGGCAAACGAACGAGGGGACAGGCATACGCAGTATTTT
TRBJ1-2 | - | TRBV6-1 | TRBD1 | CASRPDRSYGYTF | TGTGCCAGCAGACCGGACAGGAGCTATGGCTACACCTTC
TRBJ2-2 | few | TRBV29-1 | TRBD1 | CSAATQTPGQRNTGELFF | TGCAGCGCCGCAACACAGACCCCGGGACAGAGGAACACCGGGGAGCTGTTTTTT
TRBJ2-5 | - | TRBV27 | - | CASSLAVTRETQYF | TGTGCCAGCAGTTTAGCGGTAACAAGAGAGACCCAGTACTTC